These 19 T cell receptor beta chains came from one sample sequenced in a study of blood T cell repertoires in COVID-19. Assay: immunoSEQ multiplex PCR; the TCRdb copy retains only in-frame clones and omits some. Among almost 95,000 clones listed, 72% were seen once. Sequencing input: peripheral blood. The receptors derive from a woman aged 60-75 years in a cohort sampled during active or convalescent COVID-19.

This chain joins TRBV5-1 and TRBJ1-4, with no clear D. CDR3 size: 15 residues. V was clipped by 4 bases and J by 0 bases, with 10 bases between them. Germline V gene sequence: CDR1 SGHRS, CDR2 YFSETQ. This CDR3 reads CASSARQATNEKLFF. As DNA, the CDR3 is TGCGCCAGCAGCGCGCGACAAGCAACTAATGAAAAACTGTTTTTT. Complete variable domain (other parts from reference TRBV5-1 and TRBJ1-4): KAGVTQTPRYLIKTRGQQVTLSCSPISGHRSVSWYQQTPGQGLQFLFEYFSETQRNKGNFPGRFSGRQFSNSRSEMNVSTLELGDSALYLCASSARQATNEKLFFGSGTQLSVL.

The rearrangement joins TRBV2 to TRBJ1-2; 9 bases line up with TRBD1. CDR3 length: 13 amino acids. CDR1 and CDR2 from the germline V gene are SNHLY and FYNNEI. V trimming: 8 bases; J trimming: 7 bases; junction bases outside the gene matches: 8. CDR3 amino acids: CASSWDRERGYTF. In nucleotides, the CDR3 is TGTGCCAGCTCCTGGGACAGGGAGCGTGGCTACACCTTC.

J is TRBJ2-6 and V is TRBV18, with D uncertain. This CDR3 has 16 amino acids. CDR1 and CDR2 (germline): KGHSH, LQKENI. Trimming cost V 3 bases and J 2 bases, with 11 bases left between them. CDR3 residues: CASSPISSTGANVLTF. CDR3 DNA sequence: TGTGCCAGCTCACCGATATCTAGTACTGGGGCCAACGTCCTGACTTTC.

The J gene is TRBJ1-2, the V gene TRBV29-1; the D gene is possibly TRBD1 (5 bases). V lost 4 bases to trimming and J lost 0 bases, with 12 bases between them. Germline V gene lookup returns CDR1 SQVTM and CDR2 ANQGSEA. The CDR3 totals 14 residues. For the CDR3, the DNA is TGCAGCGTTGGGGGCCTCAGGGCTAACTATGGCTACACCTTC. Residues: CSVGGLRANYGYTF. The complete variable domain, with remaining parts taken from reference TRBV29-1 and TRBJ1-2, reads SAVISQKPSRDICQRGTSLTIQCQVDSQVTMMFWYRQQPGQSLTLIATANQGSEATYESGFVIDKFPISRPNLTFSTLTVSNMSPEDSSIYLCSVGGLRANYGYTFGSGTRLTVV.

The rearrangement links TRBV19 to TRBJ1-5; D is possibly TRBD1 (6 bases). This CDR3 spans 16 amino acids. The V end was cut by 5 bases, the J end by 9 bases, with 23 bases between. Germline lookup yields CDR1 LNHDA and CDR2 SQIVND (reference sequence). As DNA, the CDR3 is TGTGCCAGTAGTGTTGGTGGGGGCTGGGAAAGGGGGCCCCAGCATTTT. Protein product: CASSVGGGWERGPQHF.

In its sample, this clone was seen once. The chain recombines TRBV4-1 with TRBJ1-3; 10 nucleotides agree with TRBD1. Germline V CDR1 and CDR2: MGHRA, YSYEKL. V dropped 2 bases and J dropped 3; count of bases not matched to a gene: 1. The length of the CDR3 is 15 residues. The CDR3 DNA reads as TGCGCCAGCAGCCAACGGGACAGGGGTGGAAACACCATATATTTT. Translated: CASSQRDRGGNTIYF.

The chain is built from TRBV18 and TRBJ2-7; the D gene is possibly TRBD2 (6 bases). This CDR3 region has 15 residues. V was shortened by 2 bases and J by 6 bases, with 17 bases between the two germline ends. CDR1 and CDR2 from the germline V gene are KGHSH and LQKENI. In DNA form, the CDR3 reads TGTGCCAGCTCACCAAGCGTGGGAGCGGGTCTCGAGCAGTACTTC. Translated: CASSPSVGAGLEQYF.

The V call is TRBV11-3, the J call TRBJ2-1, with 9 bases lining up with TRBD2. J lost 5 bases, V lost 5 bases, and 10 bases had no gene match. The CDR3 has 16 amino acids. Germline-derived CDR1 and CDR2 are SGHNT and YENEEA. Written as DNA, the CDR3 is TGTGCCAGCAGCCCAAGATCGGGACTAGCCAACAATGAGCAGTTCTTC. Amino acids: CASSPRSGLANNEQFF.

This clone was observed once. The J gene is TRBJ2-1, the V gene TRBV7-3; 14 nucleotides match TRBD2. In germline, CDR1 is SGHTA, CDR2 FQGTGA. This CDR3 comprises 15 residues. V dropped 3 bases and J dropped 6; count of bases not matched to a gene: 1. The CDR3 DNA sequence: TGTGCCAGCAGCTTGGGACTAGCGGGGGTCAATGAGCAGTTCTTC. Translated, it gives CASSLGLAGVNEQFF.

The chain links TRBV21-1 to TRBJ1-4; the table's D call TRBD1 went unverified against the DNA. TRBV21-1 is given as a pseudogene. This CDR3 spans 14 amino acids. CDR3 bases: TGTGCCAGCAGCAAAGGGCCAGGTAACGAAAAACTGTTTTTT. Translated, it gives CASSKGPGNEKLFF.

As DNA, the CDR3 is TGCGCCAGCAGCTTGCCAGAACAAGAGACCCAGTACTTC. Translation: CASSLPEQETQYF. The V and J genes are TRBV5-1 and TRBJ2-5; no clear D. CDR1 and CDR2 from the germline V gene are SGHRS and YFSETQ. The V end lost 1 base, the J end lost 2 bases, and 6 bases lay between the germline ends. The CDR3 is 13 amino acids.

The V gene is TRBV5-6, the J gene TRBJ1-2; TRBD1 might be the D (6 bases). V was trimmed by 1 base and J by 0 bases, leaving 10 bases between them. The CDR3 loop spans 15 amino acids. Germline V gene lookup returns CDR1 SGHDT and CDR2 YYEEEE. The chain's CDR3 is CASSLTGLANYGYTF. In nucleotides, the CDR3 is TGTGCCAGCAGCTTGACAGGGCTTGCTAACTATGGCTACACCTTC.

This clone has only one observation. The V gene is TRBV3-1 (or the pseudogene TRBV3-2), the J gene TRBJ2-7, with 14 positions matching TRBD2. With V trimmed by 4 bases and J by 3 bases, 2 bases remained unmatched. The CDR3 sequence is 15 residues long. Germline assignment: CDR1 LGHDT and CDR2 YNNKEL (reference sequence). CDR3 in DNA: TGTGCCAGCAGCCCTGGGACTAGCGGGGGCTACGAGCAGTACTTC. It specifies CASSPGTSGGYEQYF.

The chain employs TRBV3-1 (or the pseudogene TRBV3-2) and TRBJ1-5; D unresolved. The V end lost 5 bases, the J end lost 4 bases, and 6 bases lay between the germline ends. This CDR3 spans 12 amino acids. The V gene's germline CDR1 is LGHDT and CDR2 YNNKEL (reference sequence). The DNA of the CDR3 is TGTGCCAGCAGCGCCCGGAATCAGCCCCAGCATTTT. It translates to CASSARNQPQHF.

The J gene is TRBJ1-2, the V gene TRBV7-2; 8 bases are shared with TRBD1. CDR1 and CDR2 from the germline V gene are SGHTA and FQGNSA. The V and J ends lost 6 bases and 2 bases, in that order; junction bases with no gene match: 8. The CDR3 covers 15 residues. Here the CDR3 reads CASRSTGGLNYGYTF. CDR3 DNA sequence: TGTGCCAGCAGATCTACAGGGGGACTAAACTATGGCTACACCTTC.

The sample holds a few counts of this clone. This sequence joins TRBV27 and TRBJ1-6; 9 bases line up with TRBD1. CDR1 MNHEY and CDR2 SMNVEV come from the germline V gene (reference sequence). CDR3 length equals 16 residues. V shed 6 bases and J 6 bases; nucleotides not matched to a gene: 9. CDR3 in amino acids: CASRENRGLFNSPLHF. Written as DNA, the CDR3 is TGTGCCAGCAGAGAGAACAGGGGGCTCTTTAATTCACCCCTCCACTTT.

The chain is built from TRBV25-1 and TRBJ2-7; TRBD2 matches at 11 bases. J was trimmed by 2 bases and V by 4 bases; bases with no gene match: 7. Germline CDR1 reads MGHDK; CDR2 reads SYGVNS. CDR3 length: 16 amino acids. CDR3 nucleotides: TGTGCCAGCAGTGGGGCACAGACTAGCGGGGCCTACGAGCAGTACTTC. Protein product: CASSGAQTSGAYEQYF.

For the CDR3, the DNA is TGTGCCAGCAGCTTAATGACTAGCGGGGGGTGGTCAAGGAAGAGCTCCTACAATGAGCAGTTCTTC. It is translated as CASSLMTSGGWSRKSSYNEQFF. V usage is TRBV7-8 and J usage is TRBJ2-1; the match to TRBD2 covers 13 bases. With 2 bases clipped from V and 0 bases from J, the junction kept 16 bases outside the gene matches. The CDR3 length is 22 residues. CDR1 is SGHVS and CDR2 is FQNEAQ in the germline V gene.

The V gene is TRBV19, the J gene TRBJ1-6; no clear D gene. The V gene's germline CDR1 is LNHDA and CDR2 SQIVND (reference sequence). With 2 bases removed from V and 2 bases from J, the gap between germline ends came to 7 bases. The CDR3 runs to 15 residues. The CDR3 loop reads CASSIQEAYNSPLHF. CDR3 sequence (DNA): TGTGCCAGTAGTATACAGGAGGCCTATAATTCACCCCTCCACTTT.